This paragraph reports one T cell receptor (beta chain). CDR3 length: 15 amino acids. V shed 4 bases and J 0 bases; nucleotides not matched to a gene: 3. Germline CDR1 and CDR2: SNHLY and FYNNEI. Method: immunoSEQ multiplex PCR; TCRdb's copy keeps in-frame clones and lacks some. The sample consists of 140,000 to 150,000 clones, 70% to 90% of them appearing once. The data were taken from a study of T cell responses to AZD1222 COVID-19 vaccine. Study information: Doses given second, at about 4 or about 12 weeks, were pooled.

J is TRBJ2-3 and V is TRBV2, with 8 bases matching TRBD1. The TCR sequence derives from an adult in good health. This material consisted of peripheral blood, taken on day 0 of AZD1222 vaccination. In nucleotides, the CDR3 is TGTGCCAGCAGTGCCGGACAGGGAAGCACAGATACGCAGTATTTT. Its protein is CASSAGQGSTDTQYF.